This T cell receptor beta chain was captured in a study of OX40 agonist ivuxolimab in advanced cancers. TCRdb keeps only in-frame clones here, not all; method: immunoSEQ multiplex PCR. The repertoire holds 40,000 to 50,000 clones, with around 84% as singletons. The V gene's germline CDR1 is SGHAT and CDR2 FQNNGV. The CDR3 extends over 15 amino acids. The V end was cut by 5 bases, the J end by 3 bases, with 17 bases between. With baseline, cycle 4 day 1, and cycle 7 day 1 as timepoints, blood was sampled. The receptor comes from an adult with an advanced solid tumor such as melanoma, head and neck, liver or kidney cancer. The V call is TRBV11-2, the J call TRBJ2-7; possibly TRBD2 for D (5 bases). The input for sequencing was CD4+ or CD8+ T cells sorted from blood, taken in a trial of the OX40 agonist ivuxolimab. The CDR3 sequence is CASSPRSGSLYEQYF. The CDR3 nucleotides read TGTGCCAGCAGCCCGCGTTCGGGGTCCCTCTACGAGCAGTACTTC.